This entry describes one TCR beta chain. Its cognate antigen has yet to be identified. Base-call qualities are not available, and no considerably larger clone is one nucleotide away. This sample was taken from a study of control samples from healthy donors and cancer patients (dated by TCRdb to the early 2020s). According to the germline V gene, CDR1 reads SQVTM and CDR2 reads ANQGSEA. Including cysteine and phenylalanine, the CDR3 has 13 amino acids. Only the CDR3 region is kept as DNA, spanning 39 bases read in frame from base 1. Trimming removed 3 bases from V and 3 bases from J; the gene matches leave 3 bases unexplained. Library preparation employed the immunoSEQ multiplex PCR assay. Imported from immuneACCESS, the table was reduced by TCRdb to in-frame sequences with V and J called. These copies leave out some clones; in studies compared against another copy, an unresolved V gene accounts for under half, and the cause of the remainder is not known. The sample data list fewer than 200,000 clones, and 96% of these were observed just once. Approximately 1% of the sample rests with the top ten.

Input material: blood. The TCR comes from a young woman in good health. Rearrangement joined TRBV29-1 to TRBJ2-3, and 7 bases in between align with TRBD1. DNA sequence: TGCAGCGTTGACAGGGGGATAACAGATACGCAGTATTTT. Protein translation: CSVDRGITDTQYF.